This TCR beta chain appears in the sequencing data of a study of T cell changes during pregnancy in multiple sclerosis. Some clones are missing from TCRdb's copy, which holds only in-frame ones; the method was immunoSEQ multiplex PCR. In the table there are fewer than 85,000 clones, 92% of which are singletons. CDR1 and CDR2 (germline): LNHDA, SQIVND (reference sequence). Trimming removed 1 base from V and 2 bases from J, with 6 bases in between. CDR3 length: 13 amino acids. The genes are TRBV19 and TRBJ2-7; D is ambiguous. This clonotype was sampled from a female donor in good health, enrolled as a control in a pregnancy study. This sample comprised peripheral blood, obtained in the third trimester of pregnancy. The CDR3 here is CASSIGGTYEQYF. As DNA, the CDR3 is TGTGCCAGTAGTATAGGAGGCACCTACGAGCAGTACTTC.